The 17 T cell receptor beta chains listed next were all sequenced from one sample in a study of technical replicates of blood from several donors. Data came from immunoSEQ multiplex PCR; TCRdb stores just in-frame clones and leaves some out. The sample consists of about 53,000 clones, more than 70% of them appearing once. What was sequenced was PBMCs. These receptor sequences come from a human donor in good health. Some clones in this sample may be carry-over from other donors' samples.

The gene calls are TRBV9 and TRBJ1-2; D unresolved. Germline CDR1 is SGDLS and CDR2 is YYNGEE. The CDR3 length is 14 residues. Trimming pared 3 bases from V and 4 bases from J, leaving 13 bases between. In DNA, the CDR3 is TGTGCCAGCAGCGATTCCTTAGAGGCCTATGGCTACACCTTC. Translating it yields CASSDSLEAYGYTF.

The chain has TRBV11-2 and TRBJ1-1; D not certain. Per germline, CDR1 SGHAT and CDR2 FQNNGV. V lost 0 bases and J 1 base, leaving 6 bases between the germline ends. The CDR3 has 14 amino acids. CDR3 in DNA: TGTGCCAGCAGCTTAGATCGACAGAACACTGAAGCTTTCTTT. Amino acid sequence: CASSLDRQNTEAFF.

The gene calls are TRBV6-1 and TRBJ2-5, with 7 bases fitting TRBD1. Germline V gene sequence: CDR1 MNHNS, CDR2 SASEGT. Germline trimming cut 3 bases from V and 0 bases from J; bases unmatched to any gene: 4. The CDR3 length is 15 residues. CDR3 bases: TGTGCCAGCAGTGAGGACAGGACGAACCAAGAGACCCAGTACTTC. It yields the protein CASSEDRTNQETQYF.

The chain couples TRBV19 to TRBJ1-2, with D perhaps matching TRBD1 (6 bases). Trimming took 7 bases from V and 7 from J, leaving 19 bases between them. The CDR3 totals 14 residues. In germline, CDR1 is LNHDA, CDR2 SQIVND (reference sequence). The CDR3 spells CASTPIQGVGGYTF. The CDR3 region has the DNA TGTGCCAGTACTCCAATACAGGGAGTTGGTGGCTACACCTTC.

The CDR3 protein is CASSLRQGDAYEQYF. In DNA form, the CDR3 reads TGTGCCAGCAGCTTAAGACAGGGGGACGCCTACGAGCAGTACTTC. The chain combines TRBV5-4 with TRBJ2-7; TRBD1 matches 9 bases. CDR1 is SGHNT and CDR2 is YYREEE in the germline V gene (reference sequence). V shed 2 bases and J 2 bases; nucleotides not matched to a gene: 5. The CDR3 totals 15 residues.

In this sample, this clone turned up a few times. V gene TRBV6-1 combines with J gene TRBJ2-5, with 12 positions matching TRBD2. CDR1 and CDR2 (germline): MNHNS, SASEGT. There are 18 residues in the CDR3. V lost 3 bases and J lost 4; bases outside the gene matches: 12. CDR3 sequence (DNA): TGTGCCAGCAGTGAGAGGGCTAGCGGGGGGGCAGTATCAGAGACCCAGTACTTC. It encodes CASSERASGGAVSETQYF.

CDR3 region: CASMAGSSTNEKLFF. CDR3 bases: TGTGCCAGCATGGCAGGTTCGTCAACTAATGAAAAACTGTTTTTT. The rearrangement joins TRBV7-9 to TRBJ1-4; D is unresolved. Per the germline V gene, CDR1 is SEHNR and CDR2 is FQNEAQ (reference sequence). This CDR3 is built from 15 residues. The V gene lost 7 bases and the J gene lost 0 bases, with 12 bases spanning the gap.

V and J are TRBV7-2 and TRBJ2-5; 8 positions match TRBD2. The V segment lost 5 bases and the J segment 1 base; nucleotides outside the gene matches: 6. CDR3 length: 15 amino acids. Germline lookup yields CDR1 SGHTA and CDR2 FQGNSA. The CDR3: CASSPRAGVQETQYF. DNA for the CDR3: TGTGCCAGCAGCCCCCGAGCGGGGGTCCAAGAGACCCAGTACTTC.

The rearrangement uses TRBV6-1 and TRBJ1-3; D uncertain. The CDR3 is 16 residues long. The germline CDR1 and CDR2 sequences are MNHNS and SASEGT. With 1 base removed from V and 0 bases from J, the gap between germline ends came to 10 bases. CDR3 sequence reads: CASSEDSQISGNTIYF. In DNA form, the CDR3 reads TGTGCCAGCAGTGAAGATTCTCAGATCTCTGGAAACACCATATATTTT.

The rearrangement uses TRBV21-1 and TRBJ2-3; the DNA was not compared with TRBD1, the D call given in the table. TRBV21-1 is recorded as a pseudogene. The CDR3 runs 18 residues. The CDR3 nucleotides read TGTGCCAGCAGCAAAAAGAAAGGAGGTGGACAGGGCCCAGATACGCAGTATTTT. Translated, it gives CASSKKKGGGQGPDTQYF.

This clone occurred once. The CDR3 DNA sequence: TGTGCCAGCAGTGGGACAGGGTATGGCTACACCTTC. Translated: CASSGTGYGYTF. This chain connects TRBV2 to TRBJ1-2; the match to TRBD1 covers 8 bases. CDR3 length equals 12 residues. Unmatched junction bases numbered 0, after V lost 4 bases and J lost 5 bases. The germline V gene encodes CDR1 SNHLY and CDR2 FYNNEI.

This chain uses TRBV6-1 with TRBJ2-3; 10 bases align to TRBD2. The germline gives CDR1 MNHNS, CDR2 SASEGT. CDR3 length equals 17 residues. Trimming took 4 bases from V and 2 from J; bases not matched to a gene: 9. The CDR3 nucleotides are TGTGCCAGCAGTGCCTCAATACTAGCGGGAACCACAGATACGCAGTATTTT. This encodes CASSASILAGTTDTQYF.

This sequence joins TRBV6-5 and TRBJ2-7; 7 positions agree with TRBD2. The CDR3 runs to 15 residues. V lost 8 bases, J lost 2 bases, and 12 bases stayed unmatched. Germline V gene sequence: CDR1 MNHEY, CDR2 SVGAGI. The CDR3 region is CASQSLGAGTYEQYF. CDR3 nucleotide sequence: TGTGCCAGCCAATCCCTTGGAGCGGGGACCTACGAGCAGTACTTC.

This rearrangement joins TRBV13 to TRBJ1-6, with 10 bases that match TRBD1. The CDR3 contains 16 residues. Trimming removed 2 bases from V and 7 bases from J; junction bases left unmatched: 5. Looked up from germline, CDR1 is PRHDT and CDR2 is FYEKMQ (reference sequence). DNA for the CDR3: TGTGCCAGCAGCTTAATCTGGGACAGGGGCAATTCACCCCTCCACTTT. Translated, it gives CASSLIWDRGNSPLHF.

The chain is built from TRBV5-5 and TRBJ2-7, with 8 bases lining up with TRBD2. The CDR3 runs to 14 residues. Germline assignment: CDR1 SGHKS and CDR2 YYEKEE (reference sequence). V lost 0 bases, J lost 7 bases, and 6 bases stayed unmatched. CDR3: CASSLEAGAREQYF. The DNA for the CDR3 is TGTGCCAGCAGCTTGGAAGCGGGAGCAAGGGAGCAGTACTTC.

V usage is TRBV5-6 and J usage is TRBJ2-3; 7 nucleotides align to TRBD1. This CDR3 contains 15 residues. Trimming cost V 2 bases and J 0 bases; bases outside gene matches: 3. Germline CDR1 reads SGHDT; CDR2 reads YYEEEE. The CDR3 DNA is TGTGCCAGCAGCTTTGGGACAGCTAGCACAGATACGCAGTATTTT. As protein: CASSFGTASTDTQYF.

The V gene is TRBV4-2, the J gene TRBJ2-3; a weak D match, TRBD1 (5 bases). Trimming removed 0 bases from V and 6 bases from J, with 13 bases in between. This CDR3 has 15 amino acids. Germline CDR1 and CDR2: LGHNA and YNFKEQ. This chain's CDR3 is CASSQDGGARDTQYF. Written as DNA, the CDR3 is TGTGCCAGCAGCCAAGATGGTGGGGCCAGGGATACGCAGTATTTT.